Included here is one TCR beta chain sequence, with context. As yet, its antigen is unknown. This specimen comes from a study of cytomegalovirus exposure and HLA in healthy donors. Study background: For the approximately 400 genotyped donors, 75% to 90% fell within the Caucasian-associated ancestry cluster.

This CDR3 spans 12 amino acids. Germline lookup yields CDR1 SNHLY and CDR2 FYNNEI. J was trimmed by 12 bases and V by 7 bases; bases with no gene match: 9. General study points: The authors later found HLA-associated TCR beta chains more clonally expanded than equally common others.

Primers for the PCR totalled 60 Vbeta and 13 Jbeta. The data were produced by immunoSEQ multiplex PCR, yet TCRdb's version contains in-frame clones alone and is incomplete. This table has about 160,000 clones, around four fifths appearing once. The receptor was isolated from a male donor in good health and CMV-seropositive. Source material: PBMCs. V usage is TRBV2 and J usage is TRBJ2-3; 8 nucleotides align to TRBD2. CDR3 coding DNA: TGTGCCAGCATACTACGGGAGGGGGGCCAGTATTTT. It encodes CASILREGGQYF.